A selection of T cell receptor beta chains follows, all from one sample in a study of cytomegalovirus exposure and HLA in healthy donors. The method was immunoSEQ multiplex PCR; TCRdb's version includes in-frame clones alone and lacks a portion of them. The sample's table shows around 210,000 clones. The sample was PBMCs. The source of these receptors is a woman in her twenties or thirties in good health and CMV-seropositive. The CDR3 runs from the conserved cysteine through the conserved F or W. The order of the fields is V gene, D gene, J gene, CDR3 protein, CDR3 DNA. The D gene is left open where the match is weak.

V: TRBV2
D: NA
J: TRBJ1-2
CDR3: CASSEQGLNGYTF
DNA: TGTGCCAGCAGTGAACAGGGGTTGAATGGCTACACCTTC

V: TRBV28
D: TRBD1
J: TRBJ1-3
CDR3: CASSSQGAQGNTIYF
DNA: TGTGCCAGCAGTTCACAGGGGGCGCAAGGAAACACCATATATTTT

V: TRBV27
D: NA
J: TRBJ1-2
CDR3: CASSALDSNYGYTF
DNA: TGTGCCAGCAGTGCTCTCGACAGTAACTATGGCTACACCTTC

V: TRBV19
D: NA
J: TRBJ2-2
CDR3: CASSPGLNTGELFF
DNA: TGTGCCAGTAGTCCGGGACTTAACACCGGGGAGCTGTTTTTT

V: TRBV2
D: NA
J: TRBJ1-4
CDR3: CASSDRGVREKLFF
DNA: TGTGCCAGCAGTGACCGGGGGGTAAGGGAAAAACTGTTTTTT

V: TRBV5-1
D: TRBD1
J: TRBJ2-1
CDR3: CASSLGQGAREQFF
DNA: TGCGCCAGCAGCCTAGGACAGGGGGCGCGTGAGCAGTTCTTC

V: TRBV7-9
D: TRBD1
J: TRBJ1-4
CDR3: CASSFDTGVEKLFF
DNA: TGTGCCAGCAGCTTCGATACAGGGGTCGAAAAACTGTTTTTT

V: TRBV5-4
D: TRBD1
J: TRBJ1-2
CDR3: CASSFDRGGGYTF
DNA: TGTGCCAGCAGCTTCGACAGGGGCGGTGGCTACACCTTC

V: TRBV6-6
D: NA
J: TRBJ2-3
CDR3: CASVLGGSDTQYF
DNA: TGTGCCAGCGTCCTAGGGGGTTCAGATACGCAGTATTTT

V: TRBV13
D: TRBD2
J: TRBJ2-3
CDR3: CASSLRSGGARDTQYF
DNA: TGTGCCAGCAGCTTACGGTCCGGGGGGGCCAGGGATACGCAGTATTTT

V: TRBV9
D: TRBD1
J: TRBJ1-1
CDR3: CASSVGGGTGATEAFF
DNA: TGTGCCAGCAGCGTAGGAGGGGGGACAGGGGCTACTGAAGCTTTCTTT

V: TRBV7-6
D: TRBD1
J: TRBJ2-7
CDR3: CASSLRQGVNYEQYF
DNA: TGTGCCAGCAGCTTAAGGCAGGGGGTTAACTACGAGCAGTACTTC

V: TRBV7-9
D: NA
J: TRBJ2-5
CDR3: CASSLSGGAETQYF
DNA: TGTGCCAGCAGCTTATCGGGCGGGGCTGAGACCCAGTACTTC

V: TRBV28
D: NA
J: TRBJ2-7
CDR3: CASSLRGMSYEQYF
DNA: TGTGCCAGCAGTTTAAGGGGCATGTCCTACGAGCAGTACTTC

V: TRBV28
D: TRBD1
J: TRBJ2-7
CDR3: CAHGSDRSPYEQYF
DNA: TGTGCCCACGGGTCGGACAGGAGTCCCTACGAGCAGTACTTC

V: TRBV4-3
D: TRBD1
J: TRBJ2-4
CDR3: CASSPTGTGSGNIQYF
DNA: TGCGCCAGCAGCCCAACCGGGACAGGGTCAGGAAACATTCAGTACTTC

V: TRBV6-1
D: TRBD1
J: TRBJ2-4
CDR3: CASSFRDSSKNIQYF
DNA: TGTGCCAGCAGTTTCCGGGACAGTAGCAAAAACATTCAGTACTTC

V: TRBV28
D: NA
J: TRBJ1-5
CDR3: CATLVPGLSNQPQHF
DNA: TGTGCCACCTTGGTTCCGGGACTTAGCAATCAGCCCCAGCATTTT

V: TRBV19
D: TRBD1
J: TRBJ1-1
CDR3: CASSVSTGIGSAFF
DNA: TGTGCCAGTAGCGTGTCGACAGGGATAGGATCGGCTTTCTTT

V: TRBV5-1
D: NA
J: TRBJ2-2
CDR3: CASSLVGVLNTGELFF
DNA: TGCGCCAGCAGCTTGGTAGGGGTCCTGAACACCGGGGAGCTGTTTTTT

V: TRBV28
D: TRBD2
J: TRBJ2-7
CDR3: CASSLYASGSFEQYF
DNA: TGTGCCAGCAGTTTATACGCTAGCGGGAGTTTCGAGCAGTACTTC

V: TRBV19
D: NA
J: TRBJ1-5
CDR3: CASSNRLSQHF
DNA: TGTGCCAGTAGTAATCGGTTGTCCCAGCATTTT

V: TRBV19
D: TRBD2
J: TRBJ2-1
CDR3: CASSSGRIRNEQFF
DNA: TGTGCCAGTAGTAGCGGGAGGATTCGCAATGAGCAGTTCTTC

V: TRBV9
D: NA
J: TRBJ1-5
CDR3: CASSVEYLGEGDRPQHF
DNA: TGTGCCAGCAGCGTAGAGTATCTGGGTGAAGGGGATCGGCCCCAGCATTTT

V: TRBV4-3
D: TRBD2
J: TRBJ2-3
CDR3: CASSLAGVGTDTQYF
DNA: TGCGCCAGCAGCTTAGCGGGAGTAGGCACAGATACGCAGTATTTT

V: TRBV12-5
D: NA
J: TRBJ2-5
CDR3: CASGLDAGSQYF
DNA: TGTGCTAGTGGTTTGGATGCGGGGTCCCAGTACTTC

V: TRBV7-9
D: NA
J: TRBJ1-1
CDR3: CASSFQGNTEAFF
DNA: TGTGCCAGCAGCTTCCAGGGGAACACTGAAGCTTTCTTT

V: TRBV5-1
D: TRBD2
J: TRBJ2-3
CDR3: CASSFWTSGGVTDTQYF
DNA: TGCGCCAGCAGCTTCTGGACTAGCGGGGGGGTCACAGATACGCAGTACTTT

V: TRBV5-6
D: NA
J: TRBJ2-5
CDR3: CASSFKSNSLQETQYF
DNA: TGTGCCAGCAGCTTTAAAAGCAATTCACTTCAAGAGACCCAGTACTTC

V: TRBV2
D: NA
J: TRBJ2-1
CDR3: CASSVGSRSYNEQFF
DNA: TGTGCCAGCAGTGTAGGATCGAGGTCCTACAATGAGCAGTTCTTC

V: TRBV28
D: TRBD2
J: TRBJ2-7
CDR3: CASQQGLAVYEQYF
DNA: TGTGCCAGCCAGCAGGGCCTAGCGGTCTACGAGCAGTACTTC

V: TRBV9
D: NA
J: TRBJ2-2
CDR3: CASSVRRDDTGELFF
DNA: TGTGCCAGCAGCGTAAGGCGGGACGACACCGGGGAGCTGTTTTTT

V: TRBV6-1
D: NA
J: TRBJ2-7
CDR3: CASSVESSYEQYF
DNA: TGTGCCAGCAGTGTGGAGAGCTCCTACGAGCAGTACTTC

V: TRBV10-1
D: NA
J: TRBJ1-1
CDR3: CASRGGADTEAFF
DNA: TGCGCCAGCAGGGGGGGGGCAGACACTGAAGCTTTCTTT

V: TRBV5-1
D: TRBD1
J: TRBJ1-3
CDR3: CASSLAMDRTGNTIYF
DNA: TGCGCCAGCAGCTTGGCTATGGACAGGACTGGAAACACCATATATTTT

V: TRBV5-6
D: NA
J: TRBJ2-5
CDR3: CASSSQGGVQYF
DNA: TGTGCCAGCAGCTCTCAAGGGGGGGTCCAGTACTTC

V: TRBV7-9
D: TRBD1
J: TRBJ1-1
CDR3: CATGKTGGEEAFF
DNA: TGTGCCACCGGCAAAACAGGGGGGGAGGAAGCTTTCTTT

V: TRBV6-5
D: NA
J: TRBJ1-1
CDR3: CASSYGRNTEAFF
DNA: TGTGCCAGCAGTTACGGGAGGAACACTGAAGCTTTCTTT

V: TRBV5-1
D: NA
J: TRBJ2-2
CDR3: CASSFRDTYTGELFF
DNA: TGCGCCAGCAGCTTCCGGGACACATACACCGGGGAGCTGTTTTTT

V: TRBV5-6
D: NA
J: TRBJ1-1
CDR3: CASSAPLMNTEAFF
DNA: TGTGCCAGCAGCGCGCCCTTAATGAACACTGAAGCTTTCTTT

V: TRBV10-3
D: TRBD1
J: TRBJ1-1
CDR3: CAIHRTGGETFF
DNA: TGTGCCATCCACCGGACAGGGGGCGAGACTTTCTTT

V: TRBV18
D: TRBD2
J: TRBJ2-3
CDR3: CASSPRLAGRADTQYF
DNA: TGTGCCAGCTCTCCGAGACTAGCGGGGAGGGCAGATACGCAGTATTTT

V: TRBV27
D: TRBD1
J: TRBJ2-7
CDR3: CASSRQGASSYEQYF
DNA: TGTGCCAGCAGTCGACAGGGGGCGAGCTCCTACGAGCAGTACTTC

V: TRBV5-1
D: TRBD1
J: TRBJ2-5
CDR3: CASSMTGIQETQYF
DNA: TGCGCCAGCAGCATGACAGGGATCCAAGAGACCCAGTACTTC

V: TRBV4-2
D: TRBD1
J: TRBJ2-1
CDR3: CASSQSGTGAYNEQFF
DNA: TGTGCCAGCAGCCAGTCCGGGACAGGAGCTTACAATGAGCAGTTCTTC

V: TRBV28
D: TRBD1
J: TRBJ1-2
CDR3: CASGYGTGGGFYGYTF
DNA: TGTGCCAGCGGCTACGGGACAGGGGGCGGGTTCTATGGCTACACCTTC

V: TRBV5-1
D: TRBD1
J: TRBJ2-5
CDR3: CASSLAGQGQETQYF
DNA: TGCGCCAGCAGCTTGGCAGGACAGGGCCAAGAGACCCAGTACTTC

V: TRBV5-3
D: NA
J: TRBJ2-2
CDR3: CALLGELFF
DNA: TGTGCCCTCTTGGGGGAGCTGTTTTTT

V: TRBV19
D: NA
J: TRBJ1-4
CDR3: CASSRGGSTNEKLFF
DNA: TGTGCCAGTAGTAGGGGGGGGTCGACTAATGAAAAACTGTTTTTT

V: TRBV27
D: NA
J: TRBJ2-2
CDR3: CASSLWDKNTGELFF
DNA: TGTGCCAGCAGTTTATGGGACAAGAACACCGGGGAGCTGTTTTTT

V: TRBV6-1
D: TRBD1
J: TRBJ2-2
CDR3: CASQGQEYTGELFF
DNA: TGTGCCAGCCAGGGACAGGAGTACACCGGGGAGCTGTTTTTT

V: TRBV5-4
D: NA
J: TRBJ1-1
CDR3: CASSIEGNTEAFF
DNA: TGTGCCAGCAGCATAGAGGGTAACACTGAAGCTTTCTTT

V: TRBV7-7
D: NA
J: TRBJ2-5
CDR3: CASSLSDQETQYF
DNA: TGTGCCAGCAGCTTATCCGATCAGGAGACCCAGTACTTC

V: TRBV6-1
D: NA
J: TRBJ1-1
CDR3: CASSERGGGYTEAFF
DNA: TGTGCCAGCAGTGAAAGGGGGGGCGGGTACACTGAAGCTTTCTTT

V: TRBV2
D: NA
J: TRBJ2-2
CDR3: CASRVNPASGELFF
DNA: TGTGCCAGCAGGGTTAATCCGGCTAGCGGGGAGCTGTTTTTT

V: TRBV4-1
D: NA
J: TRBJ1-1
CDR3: CASSPSGGMNTEAFF
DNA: TGCGCCAGCAGCCCCTCCGGAGGGATGAACACTGAAGCTTTCTTT

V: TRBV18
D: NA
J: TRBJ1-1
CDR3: CASSPRLRENTEAFF
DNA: TGTGCCAGCTCACCAAGGCTCAGGGAGAACACTGAAGCTTTCTTT

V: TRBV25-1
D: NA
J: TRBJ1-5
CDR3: CASSGVNNQPQHF
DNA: TGTGCCAGCAGTGGAGTCAACAATCAGCCCCAGCATTTT

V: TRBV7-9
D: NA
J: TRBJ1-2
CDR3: CASSLSGQGSNYGYTF
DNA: TGTGCCAGCAGCTTAAGCGGTCAGGGGTCTAACTATGGCTACACCTTC